The 18 T cell receptor beta chains reported below all come from one sample, sequenced in a study of T cell responses to AZD1222 COVID-19 vaccine. Assay: immunoSEQ multiplex PCR; the TCRdb copy retains only in-frame clones and omits some. Among 100,000 to 150,000 clones listed, 89% were seen once. The sample here was peripheral blood, taken on day 0 of AZD1222 vaccination. These receptors originate from an adult in good health.

This chain connects TRBV11-3 to TRBJ1-2; TRBD1 might be the D (6 bases). The CDR3 length is 15 residues. V lost 7 bases and J 2 bases, leaving 17 bases between the germline ends. CDR1 and CDR2 (germline): SGHNT, YENEEA. In nucleotides, the CDR3 is TGTGCCAGCACGCGCCTCCGGGACAAAAACTATGGCTACACCTTC. Translating it yields CASTRLRDKNYGYTF.

This clone appeared a single time. This chain connects TRBV7-6 to TRBJ1-4, with 7 bases that match TRBD1. Germline values: CDR1 SGHVS, CDR2 FNYEAQ. CDR3 size: 13 residues. With 5 bases clipped from V and 8 bases from J, the junction kept 5 bases outside the gene matches. In DNA, the CDR3 is TGTGCCAGCAGCGCCCGACAGGGAGAAAAACTGTTTTTT. Residues: CASSARQGEKLFF.

V is TRBV9 and J is TRBJ2-2; D is unclear. The V gene's germline CDR1 is SGDLS and CDR2 YYNGEE. The CDR3 runs 15 residues. V was clipped by 3 bases and J by 4 bases, with 13 bases between them. The CDR3 DNA sequence: TGTGCCAGCAGCGAGACCGGGCCTGTCACCGGGGAGCTGTTTTTT. This translates into CASSETGPVTGELFF.

The gene calls are TRBV18 and TRBJ1-1; a possible D gene is TRBD1 (5 bases). Trimming shortened V by 0 bases and J by 2 bases, and 10 bases separated the two germline ends. CDR1 is KGHSH, CDR2 LQKENI, per germline. The length of the CDR3 is 15 residues. DNA of the CDR3: TGTGCCAGCTCACCACCGGGGGTGGCAAACACTGAAGCTTTCTTT. This codes for CASSPPGVANTEAFF.

This clone was seen only a few times. This chain connects TRBV18 to TRBJ1-5; D gene ambiguous. This CDR3 is 14 amino acids long. In germline, CDR1 is KGHSH, CDR2 LQKENI. The V end was cut by 4 bases, the J end by 6 bases, with 13 bases between. CDR3 protein: CASSQSGDAQPQHF. DNA of the CDR3: TGTGCCAGCTCACAATCCGGGGATGCTCAGCCCCAGCATTTT.

The V and J genes are TRBV20-1 and TRBJ2-5; D remains ambiguous. The CDR3 is 15 residues long. The germline V gene encodes CDR1 DFQATT and CDR2 SNEGSKA (reference sequence). Trimming removed 3 bases from V and 2 bases from J, with 16 bases in between. The CDR3 nucleotides read TGCAGTGCTAGTCCCGGACCCCCCACTCAAGAGACCCAGTACTTC. Encoded protein: CSASPGPPTQETQYF.

The rearrangement links TRBV7-9 to TRBJ1-6; 8 positions match TRBD1. Trimming at V came to 5 bases and at J to 7 bases, leaving 10 bases not matched to a gene. The CDR3 is made up of 16 amino acids. The germline CDR1 and CDR2 sequences are SEHNR and FQNEAQ (reference sequence). The CDR3 DNA follows: TGTGCCAGCAGCGCGTCGAAAGGACAGGGAAATTCACCCCTCCACTTT. Translated: CASSASKGQGNSPLHF. The full variable domain, rest sourced from reference TRBV7-9 and TRBJ1-6, is DTGVSQNPRHKITKRGQNVTFRCDPISEHNRLYWYRQTLGQGPEFLTYFQNEAQLEKSRLLSDRFSAERPKGSFSTLEIQRTEQGDSAMYLCASSASKGQGNSPLHFGNGTRLTVT.

The chain joins TRBV21-1 to TRBJ1-2; the table's D gene call, TRBD1, was not cross checked with the DNA. TRBV21-1 is labeled a pseudogene. This CDR3 comprises 18 residues. The CDR3 sequence is CASSKRGKRGQAFYGYTF. The CDR3 region has the DNA TGTGCCAGCAGCAAGAGGGGGAAGCGTGGACAGGCCTTCTATGGCTACACCTTC.

This clone was counted once. The chain is built from TRBV19 and TRBJ1-1, with 7 positions matching TRBD1. Germline CDR1 and CDR2: LNHDA and SQIVND (reference sequence). V lost 7 bases, J lost 4 bases, and 9 bases stayed unmatched. The CDR3 covers 14 residues. CDR3 nucleotide sequence: TGTGCCAGTACCGGAACAGGGGAGAGCACTGAAGCTTTCTTT. Amino acids: CASTGTGESTEAFF.

The chain has TRBV19 and TRBJ1-6; D unresolved. The germline V gene has CDR1 LNHDA and CDR2 SQIVND (reference sequence). The V end lost 5 bases, the J end lost 8 bases, and 13 bases lay between the germline ends. CDR3 length: 14 amino acids. CDR3 sequence (DNA): TGTGCCAGTAGTCTACAATCCTGGGATTCACCCCTCCACTTT. Its translation: CASSLQSWDSPLHF.

V gene TRBV29-1 combines with J gene TRBJ1-2; possibly TRBD1 for D (5 bases). V was clipped by 1 base and J by 6 bases, with 9 bases between them. The CDR3 length is 12 residues. The germline V gene encodes CDR1 SQVTM and CDR2 ANQGSEA. DNA of the CDR3: TGCAGCGTTGAAGGTTCAGGGCATGGCTACACCTTC. This encodes CSVEGSGHGYTF.

The chain is built from TRBV5-1 and TRBJ1-4; 7 positions agree with TRBD1. Germline loops: CDR1 SGHRS, CDR2 YFSETQ. The length of the CDR3 is 15 residues. The ends lost 4 bases at V and 8 bases at J; junction bases unmatched: 11. CDR3 sequence reads: CASSLGDSTQEKLFF. The CDR3 coding sequence is TGCGCCAGCAGCCTAGGGGACAGCACTCAGGAAAAACTGTTTTTT.

This chain uses TRBV27 with TRBJ1-1, with D perhaps TRBD1 (5 bases). Trimming pared 5 bases from V and 4 bases from J, leaving 11 bases between. This CDR3 is built from 13 residues. Per germline, CDR1 MNHEY and CDR2 SMNVEV (reference sequence). CDR3 in amino acids: CASSGARPTEAFF. The CDR3, as DNA: TGTGCCAGCAGTGGGGCTCGGCCCACTGAAGCTTTCTTT.

The chain couples TRBV13 to TRBJ1-2; 10 nucleotides agree with TRBD1. Germline CDR1 PRHDT, CDR2 FYEKMQ (reference sequence). The CDR3 is 14 residues long. V shed 2 bases and J 8 bases; nucleotides not matched to a gene: 5. The CDR3 loop reads CASSLRDRGQGYTF. The DNA of the CDR3 is TGTGCCAGCAGCTTAAGAGACAGGGGGCAAGGCTACACCTTC.

The chain joins TRBV19 to TRBJ1-2; 8 bases line up with TRBD1. The CDR3 extends over 13 amino acids. Trimming at V came to 9 bases and at J to 6 bases, leaving 9 bases not matched to a gene. CDR1 is LNHDA, CDR2 SQIVND, per germline (reference sequence). This CDR3 is CASISGTGHGYTF. Here the CDR3 DNA reads TGTGCCAGCATATCTGGGACAGGCCATGGCTACACCTTC.

The J gene is TRBJ2-7, the V gene TRBV25-1; no reliable D call. Germline CDR1 reads MGHDK; CDR2 reads SYGVNS. This CDR3 is 13 amino acids long. The germline V and J ends were trimmed by 6 bases and 3 bases, with 12 bases remaining between them. This chain's CDR3 is CASRDQVSYEQYF. DNA of the CDR3: TGTGCCAGCAGGGACCAGGTTAGCTACGAGCAGTACTTC.

In the case of this clone: No conserved phenylalanine or tryptophan ends this CDR3, so it is likely a read error. The chain combines TRBV5-5 with TRBJ1-3; 8 bases are shared with TRBD2. Judging by the DNA end, TRBJ2-2 fits better; the J call may be wrong. Per germline, CDR1 SGHKS and CDR2 YYEKEE (reference sequence). The CDR3 length is 16 residues. CDR3 sequence (DNA): TGTGCCGGCAGCTTGGTGAGACTAGCGATTGCCGGGGAGCTGTTTCTT. It yields the protein CAGSLVRLAIAGELFL.

The chain uses TRBV4-3 and TRBJ1-6; no clear D. CDR1 and CDR2 (germline): LGHNA, YSLEER. The V and J ends lost 4 bases and 0 bases respectively, with 7 bases between them. This CDR3 is built from 15 residues. CDR3 residues: CASSPGDSYNSPLHF. CDR3 in DNA: TGCGCCAGCAGCCCGGGAGACTCCTATAATTCACCCCTCCACTTT.